Following are 18 T cell receptor beta chains from one sample sequenced in a study of blood T cell repertoires in COVID-19. Libraries were prepared by immunoSEQ multiplex PCR; TCRdb keeps only in-frame clonotypes and omits some of them. The sample contains 170,000 or so clones, approximately 82% of which appear only once. Source material: PBMCs or T cells enriched from blood (not recorded which). Receptors were obtained from a woman between 45 and 65 years old who had recovered from COVID-19.

This clone came up once. This rearrangement joins TRBV11-1 to TRBJ2-7; 11 positions match TRBD2. The CDR3 runs to 15 residues. V shed 4 bases, J shed 2 bases, and the junction held 4 bases outside the gene matches. Germline-derived CDR1 and CDR2 are SGHAT and FQDESV (reference sequence). In DNA, the CDR3 is TGTGCCAGCAGCTCGGGACTAGCGGTGGCCTACGAGCAGTACTTC. Translated: CASSSGLAVAYEQYF.

The chain uses TRBV5-1 and TRBJ1-4, with D tentatively TRBD1 (6 bases). Deletions cut 0 bases from V and 4 bases from J, with 10 bases between. The CDR3 is 15 residues long. Germline V CDR1 and CDR2: SGHRS, YFSETQ. DNA of the CDR3: TGCGCCAGCAGCTTGGGGCAGGGGATTAATGAAAAACTGTTTTTT. The encoded protein is CASSLGQGINEKLFF. The full variable domain, its missing parts supplied by reference TRBV5-1 and TRBJ1-4, is KAGVTQTPRYLIKTRGQQVTLSCSPISGHRSVSWYQQTPGQGLQFLFEYFSETQRNKGNFPGRFSGRQFSNSRSEMNVSTLELGDSALYLCASSLGQGINEKLFFGSGTQLSVL.

This clone was counted between two and nine times. In DNA, the CDR3 is TGTGCCAGCAGTTTTTCAAACCGGGACAGAAACTACGAGCAGTACTTC. Translating it yields CASSFSNRDRNYEQYF. The chain couples TRBV6-4 to TRBJ2-7; 7 bases are a match to TRBD1. Trimming at V came to 5 bases and at J to 3 bases, leaving 13 bases not matched to a gene. Germline V gene sequence: CDR1 MRHNA, CDR2 SNTAGT. The CDR3 is 16 residues long.

The gene calls are TRBV11-2 and TRBJ1-4; TRBD1 might be the D (6 bases). Germline V lookup: CDR1 SGHAT, CDR2 FQNNGV. This CDR3 is built from 13 residues. The V and J ends lost 1 base and 8 bases respectively, with 8 bases between them. CDR3 residues: CASSLAQGEKLFF. DNA for the CDR3: TGTGCCAGCAGCTTAGCACAGGGAGAAAAACTGTTTTTT.

The CDR3 region has the DNA TGTGCCAGCAGCACCCGAAGGACAGTCGAAGCTTTCTTT. The encoded protein is CASSTRRTVEAFF. The V call is TRBV21-1, the J call TRBJ1-1; TRBD1 is taken as the D call from the table, unchecked against the DNA. TRBV21-1 is flagged as a pseudogene. There are 13 residues in the CDR3.

A single count supports this clone. The J gene is TRBJ1-5, the V gene TRBV23-1, with 8 bases identical to TRBD1. TRBV23-1 is identified as an open reading frame with a role that is uncertain. Trimming took 0 bases from V and 1 from J; bases not matched to a gene: 14. This CDR3 has 20 amino acids. The CDR3 protein is CASSQSIAQGAFPSNQPQHF. The CDR3 DNA follows: TGCGCCAGCAGTCAATCGATTGCCCAGGGGGCTTTTCCCAGCAATCAGCCCCAGCATTTT.

The chain has TRBV5-1 and TRBJ1-2, with TRBD1 matching 8 bases. Germline CDR1 SGHRS, CDR2 YFSETQ. The CDR3 has 15 amino acids. The trim removed 4 bases at V and 6 bases at J, leaving 11 bases unmatched. The CDR3 nucleotides read TGCGCCAGCAGCCCCACTGCAGGGGGCTCGGATGGCTACACCTTC. It codes for CASSPTAGGSDGYTF.

The V and J genes are TRBV15 and TRBJ2-7; D possibly corresponds to TRBD1 (6 bases). Deletions cut 3 bases from V and 6 bases from J, with 12 bases between. The germline V gene has CDR1 LNHNV and CDR2 YYDKDF (reference sequence). This CDR3 comprises 13 residues. The CDR3 sequence is CATSRKGVGEQYF. The CDR3 nucleotides are TGTGCCACCAGCAGGAAGGGGGTGGGCGAGCAGTACTTC.

CDR3 protein: CASSGRDSEVYGYTF. The CDR3 DNA follows: TGTGCCAGTTCAGGGAGGGACTCAGAAGTTTATGGCTACACCTTC. The chain uses TRBV19 and TRBJ1-2; maybe TRBD1 (5 bases). Per germline, CDR1 LNHDA and CDR2 SQIVND (reference sequence). This CDR3 has 15 residues. V lost 8 bases, J lost 5 bases, and 21 bases lay in between.

This chain uses TRBV5-1 with TRBJ2-5, with a possible D match to TRBD1 (5 bases). Germline V gene data show CDR1 as SGHRS and CDR2 as YFSETQ. V gave up 0 bases and J gave up 5 bases, with 14 bases separating them. The CDR3 has 15 residues. The CDR3 DNA reads as TGCGCCAGCAGCTTGGCCTCGACAGCCAGCGAGACCCAGTACTTC. This translates into CASSLASTASETQYF.

V gene TRBV10-3 combines with J gene TRBJ2-1; 9 bases agree with TRBD2. With 8 bases clipped from V and 4 bases from J, the junction kept 6 bases outside the gene matches. This CDR3 has 14 residues. Germline loops: CDR1 ENHRY, CDR2 SYGVKD. The CDR3: CAIGQRGEYNEQFF. CDR3 in DNA: TGTGCCATCGGCCAGCGGGGGGAATACAATGAGCAGTTCTTC.

This clone was detected once. DNA of the CDR3: TGTGCCAGCTCACCAGGACAGCTAGCCAAAAACATTCAGTACTTC. This codes for CASSPGQLAKNIQYF. The chain is built from TRBV18 and TRBJ2-4; weak D call: TRBD1 (6 bases). This CDR3 contains 15 residues. Trimming pared 2 bases from V and 0 bases from J, leaving 8 bases between. Germline values: CDR1 KGHSH, CDR2 LQKENI.

In this sample, this clone turned up once. V and J are TRBV4-2 and TRBJ1-3; D not certain. Trimming took off 0 bases at V and 4 bases at J, with 10 bases between the two ends. The CDR3 consists of 15 residues. CDR1 and CDR2 from the germline V gene are LGHNA and YNFKEQ. This CDR3 is CASSQEYGIGNTIYF. DNA of the CDR3: TGTGCCAGCAGCCAAGAGTACGGGATCGGAAACACCATATATTTT.

The genes are TRBV5-1 and TRBJ1-5; TRBD1 matches at 10 bases. This CDR3 contains 15 residues. Germline values: CDR1 SGHRS, CDR2 YFSETQ. V trimming: 4 bases; J trimming: 2 bases; junction bases outside the gene matches: 3. The CDR3 reads CASSEGQGGNQPQHF. The CDR3 DNA reads TGCGCCAGCAGCGAAGGACAGGGGGGCAATCAGCCCCAGCATTTT.

In the case of this clone: It is likely a read error, because the conserved phenylalanine at the end of the CDR3 is missing. Because the CDR3's place on the DNA is in doubt, the DNA is left out and the CDR3 is given as listed by TCRdb. The chain links TRBV18 to TRBJ1-3; TRBD1 was called by the table and not checked on the DNA. Germline-derived CDR1 and CDR2 are KGHSH and LQKENI. With termini counted, the CDR3 has 15 amino acids. The CDR3 protein is CASSPNVGVRHRGAI.

The V call is TRBV29-1, the J call TRBJ2-3, with a tentative D call TRBD2 (6 bases). The CDR3 has 14 residues. V lost 4 bases, J lost 0 bases, and 11 bases lay in between. Germline V gene sequence: CDR1 SQVTM, CDR2 ANQGSEA. CDR3 DNA: TGCAGCGTTGCCGGGGGACGTAGCACAGATACGCAGTATTTT. Its translation is CSVAGGRSTDTQYF.

The chain couples TRBV21-1 to TRBJ2-3; no check of the table's D call, TRBD2, against the DNA was made. TRBV21-1 represents a pseudogene. The CDR3 is 16 residues long. CDR3 sequence: CASSKFSPFSSDTQYF. For the CDR3, the DNA is TGTGCCAGCAGCAAATTCTCCCCCTTTTCGTCAGATACGCAGTATTTT.

This clone occurred a few times. The chain recombines TRBV19 with TRBJ2-1, with TRBD1 matching 8 bases. The V gene's germline CDR1 is LNHDA and CDR2 SQIVND (reference sequence). CDR3 length: 15 residues. V lost 5 bases and J lost 3; bases outside the gene matches: 6. This CDR3 reads CASSYRGWGYNEQFF. CDR3 sequence (DNA): TGTGCCAGTAGTTACAGGGGGTGGGGCTACAATGAGCAGTTCTTC.